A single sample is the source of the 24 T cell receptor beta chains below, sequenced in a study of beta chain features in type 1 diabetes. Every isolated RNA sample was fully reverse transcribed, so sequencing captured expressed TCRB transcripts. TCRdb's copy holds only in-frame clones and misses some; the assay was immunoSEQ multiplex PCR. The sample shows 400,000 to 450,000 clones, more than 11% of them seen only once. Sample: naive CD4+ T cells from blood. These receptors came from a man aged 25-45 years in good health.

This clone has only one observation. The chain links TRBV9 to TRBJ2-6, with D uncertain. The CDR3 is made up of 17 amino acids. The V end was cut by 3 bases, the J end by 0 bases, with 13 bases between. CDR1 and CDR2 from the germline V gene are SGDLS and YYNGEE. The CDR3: CASSGSHRPSGANVLTF. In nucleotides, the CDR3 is TGTGCCAGCAGCGGGTCCCACCGCCCCTCTGGGGCCAACGTCCTGACTTTC.

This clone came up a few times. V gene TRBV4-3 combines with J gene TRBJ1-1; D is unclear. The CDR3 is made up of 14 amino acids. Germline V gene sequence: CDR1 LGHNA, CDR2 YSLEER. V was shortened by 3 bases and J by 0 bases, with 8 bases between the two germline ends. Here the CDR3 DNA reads TGCGCCAGCAGCCAGCGGACGGTGAACACTGAAGCTTTCTTT. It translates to CASSQRTVNTEAFF.

As DNA, the CDR3 is TGCAGCGGGGGCTTTAAACTATCGGAAGAGACCCAGTACTTC. The encoded protein is CSGGFKLSEETQYF. The V and J genes are TRBV29-1 and TRBJ2-5; D may be TRBD1 (5 bases). The CDR3 loop spans 14 amino acids. Trimming removed 7 bases from V and 3 bases from J, with 18 bases in between. Looked up from germline, CDR1 is SQVTM and CDR2 is ANQGSEA.

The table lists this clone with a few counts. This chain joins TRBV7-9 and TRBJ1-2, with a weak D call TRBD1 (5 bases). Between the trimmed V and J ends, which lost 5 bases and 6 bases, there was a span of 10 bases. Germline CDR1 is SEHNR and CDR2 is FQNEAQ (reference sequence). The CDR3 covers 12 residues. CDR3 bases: TGTGCCAGCAGCATCCCGGGGGATGGCTACACCTTC. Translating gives CASSIPGDGYTF.

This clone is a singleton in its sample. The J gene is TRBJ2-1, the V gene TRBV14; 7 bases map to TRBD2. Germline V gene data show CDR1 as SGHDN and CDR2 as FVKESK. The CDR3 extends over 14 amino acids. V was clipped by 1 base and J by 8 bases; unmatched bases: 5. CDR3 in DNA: TGTGCCAGCAGCCAAGCGGGGAGGGTCGATGAGCAGTTCTTC. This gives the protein CASSQAGRVDEQFF.

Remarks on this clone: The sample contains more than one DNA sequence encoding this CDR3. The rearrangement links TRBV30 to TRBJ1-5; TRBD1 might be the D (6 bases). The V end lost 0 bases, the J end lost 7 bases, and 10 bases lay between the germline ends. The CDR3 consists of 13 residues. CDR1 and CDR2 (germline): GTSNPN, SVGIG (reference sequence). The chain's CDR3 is CAWSVRGAQPQHF. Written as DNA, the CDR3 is TGTGCCTGGAGTGTTCGGGGGGCCCAGCCCCAGCATTTT.

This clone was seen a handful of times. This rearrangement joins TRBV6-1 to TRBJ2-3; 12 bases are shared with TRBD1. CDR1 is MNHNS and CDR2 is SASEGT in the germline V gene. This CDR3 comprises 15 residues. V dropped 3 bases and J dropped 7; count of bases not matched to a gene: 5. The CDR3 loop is CASSEHGTGGNTQYF. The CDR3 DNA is TGTGCCAGCAGTGAGCATGGGACAGGGGGCAATACGCAGTATTTT.

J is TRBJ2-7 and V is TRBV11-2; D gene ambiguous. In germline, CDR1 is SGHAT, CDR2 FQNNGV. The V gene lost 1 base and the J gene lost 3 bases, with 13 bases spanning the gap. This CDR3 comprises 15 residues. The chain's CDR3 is CASSLVAGFRYEQYF. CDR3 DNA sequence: TGTGCCAGCAGCTTAGTAGCCGGGTTCCGCTACGAGCAGTACTTC. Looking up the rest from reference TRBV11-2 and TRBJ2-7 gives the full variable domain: EAGVAQSPRYKIIEKRQSVAFWCNPISGHATLYWYQQILGQGPKLLIQFQNNGVVDDSQLPKDRFSAERLKGVDSTLKIQPAKLEDSAVYLCASSLVAGFRYEQYFGPGTRLTVT.

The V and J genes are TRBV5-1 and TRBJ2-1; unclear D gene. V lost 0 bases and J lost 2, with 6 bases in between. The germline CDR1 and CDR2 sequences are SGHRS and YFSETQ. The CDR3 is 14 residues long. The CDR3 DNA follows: TGCGCCAGCAGCTTGGATGGCGCCTACAATGAGCAGTTCTTC. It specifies CASSLDGAYNEQFF.

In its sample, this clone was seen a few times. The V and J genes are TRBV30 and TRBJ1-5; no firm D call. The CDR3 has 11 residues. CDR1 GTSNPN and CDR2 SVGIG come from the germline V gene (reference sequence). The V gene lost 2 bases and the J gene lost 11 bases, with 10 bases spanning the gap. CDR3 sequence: CAWSPGSTQHF. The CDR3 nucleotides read TGTGCCTGGAGTCCGGGATCAACCCAGCATTTT.

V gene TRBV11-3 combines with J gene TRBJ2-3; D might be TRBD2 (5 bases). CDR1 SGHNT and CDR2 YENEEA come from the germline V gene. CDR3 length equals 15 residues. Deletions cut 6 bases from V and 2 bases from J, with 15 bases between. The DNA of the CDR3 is TGTGCCAGCAGGATTCGGAGCGGATCCACAGATACGCAGTATTTT. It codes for CASRIRSGSTDTQYF.

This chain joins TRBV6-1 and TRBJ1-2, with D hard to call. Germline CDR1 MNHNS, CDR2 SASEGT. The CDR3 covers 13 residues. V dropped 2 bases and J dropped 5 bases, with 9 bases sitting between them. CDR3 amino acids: CASSEFGPYGYTF. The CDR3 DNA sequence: TGTGCCAGCAGTGAATTCGGGCCATATGGCTACACCTTC.

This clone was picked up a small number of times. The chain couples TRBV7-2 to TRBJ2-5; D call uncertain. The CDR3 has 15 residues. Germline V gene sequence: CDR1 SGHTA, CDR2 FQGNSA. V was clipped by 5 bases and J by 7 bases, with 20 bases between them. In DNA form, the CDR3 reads TGTGCCAGCAGCACCCGGGCCCAGAGCTGGGGGACCCAGTACTTC. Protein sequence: CASSTRAQSWGTQYF.

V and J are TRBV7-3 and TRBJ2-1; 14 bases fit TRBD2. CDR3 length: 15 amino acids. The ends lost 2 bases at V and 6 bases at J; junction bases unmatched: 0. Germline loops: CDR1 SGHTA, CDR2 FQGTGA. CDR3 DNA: TGTGCCAGCAGCTTAGGACTAGCGGGAGGCAATGAGCAGTTCTTC. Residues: CASSLGLAGGNEQFF. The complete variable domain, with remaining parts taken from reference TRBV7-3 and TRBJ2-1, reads GAGVSQTPSNKVTEKGKYVELRCDPISGHTALYWYRQSLGQGPEFLIYFQGTGAADDSGLPNDRFFAVRPEGSVSTLKIQRTERGDSAVYLCASSLGLAGGNEQFFGPGTRLTVL.

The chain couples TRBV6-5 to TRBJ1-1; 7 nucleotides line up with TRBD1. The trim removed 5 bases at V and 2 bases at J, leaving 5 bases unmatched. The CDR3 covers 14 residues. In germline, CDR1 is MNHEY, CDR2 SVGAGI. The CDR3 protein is CASSLDRVNTEAFF. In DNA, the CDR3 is TGTGCCAGCAGTCTAGACAGGGTAAACACTGAAGCTTTCTTT.

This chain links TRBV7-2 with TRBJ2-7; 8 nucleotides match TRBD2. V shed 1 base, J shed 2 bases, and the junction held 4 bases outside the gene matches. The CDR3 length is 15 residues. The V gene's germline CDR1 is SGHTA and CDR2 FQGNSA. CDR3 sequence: CASSLVAGSPYEQYF. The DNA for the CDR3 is TGTGCCAGCAGCTTAGTAGCGGGGTCCCCCTACGAGCAGTACTTC.

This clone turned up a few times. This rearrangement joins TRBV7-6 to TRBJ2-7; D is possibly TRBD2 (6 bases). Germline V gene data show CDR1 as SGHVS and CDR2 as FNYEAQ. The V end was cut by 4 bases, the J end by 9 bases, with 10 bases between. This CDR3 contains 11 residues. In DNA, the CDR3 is TGTGCCAGCAGCTCGGGAGCTGGGCAGTACTTC. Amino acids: CASSSGAGQYF. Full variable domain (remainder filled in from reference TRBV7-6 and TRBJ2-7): GAGVSQSPRYKVTKRGQDVALRCDPISGHVSLYWYRQALGQGPEFLTYFNYEAQQDKSGLPNDRFSAERPEGSISTLTIQRTEQRDSAMYRCASSSGAGQYFGPGTRLTVT.

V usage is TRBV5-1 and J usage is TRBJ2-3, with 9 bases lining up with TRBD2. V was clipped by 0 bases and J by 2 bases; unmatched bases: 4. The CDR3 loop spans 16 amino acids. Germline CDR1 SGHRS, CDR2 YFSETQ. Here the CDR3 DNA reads TGCGCCAGCAGCTTGGATGTAGCGGGGGCCACAGATACGCAGTATTTT. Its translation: CASSLDVAGATDTQYF.

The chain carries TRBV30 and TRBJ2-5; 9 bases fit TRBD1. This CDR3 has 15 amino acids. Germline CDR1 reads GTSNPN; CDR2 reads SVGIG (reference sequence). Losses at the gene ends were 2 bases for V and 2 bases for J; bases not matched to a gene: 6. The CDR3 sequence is CAWSRKGTGQETQYF. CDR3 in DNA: TGTGCCTGGAGTCGGAAAGGGACAGGGCAAGAGACCCAGTACTTC. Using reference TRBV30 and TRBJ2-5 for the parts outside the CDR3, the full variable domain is SQTIHQWPATLVQPVGSPLSLECTVEGTSNPNLYWYRQAAGRGLQLLFYSVGIGQISSEVPQNLSASRPQDRQFILSSKKLLLSDSGFYLCAWSRKGTGQETQYFGPGTRLLVL.

The CDR3 loop reads CASSVGDRGHQETQYF. CDR3 nucleotide sequence: TGTGCCAGCAGCGTGGGGGACAGGGGACACCAAGAGACCCAGTACTTC. The gene calls are TRBV7-9 and TRBJ2-5, with TRBD1 matching 10 bases. Germline CDR1 reads SEHNR; CDR2 reads FQNEAQ (reference sequence). This CDR3 is 16 amino acids long. With 5 bases clipped from V and 0 bases from J, the junction kept 6 bases outside the gene matches.

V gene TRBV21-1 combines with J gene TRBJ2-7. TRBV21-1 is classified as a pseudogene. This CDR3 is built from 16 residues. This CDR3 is CASSSRGRGNSYEQYV. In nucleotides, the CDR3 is TGTGCCAGCAGCTCCCGTGGGCGTGGGAACTCCTACGAGCAGTACGTC.

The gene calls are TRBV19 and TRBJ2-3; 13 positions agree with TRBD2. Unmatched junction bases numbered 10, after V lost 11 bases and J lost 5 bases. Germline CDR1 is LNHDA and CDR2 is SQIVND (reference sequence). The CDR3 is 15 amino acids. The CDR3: CASLGTSGIGDTQYF. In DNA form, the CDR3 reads TGTGCCTCCCTTGGGACTAGCGGGATTGGAGATACGCAGTATTTT. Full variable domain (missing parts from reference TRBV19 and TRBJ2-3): DGGITQSPKYLFRKEGQNVTLSCEQNLNHDAMYWYRQDPGQGLRLIYYSQIVNDFQKGDIAEGYSVSREKKESFPLTVTSAQKNPTAFYLCASLGTSGIGDTQYFGPGTRLTVL.

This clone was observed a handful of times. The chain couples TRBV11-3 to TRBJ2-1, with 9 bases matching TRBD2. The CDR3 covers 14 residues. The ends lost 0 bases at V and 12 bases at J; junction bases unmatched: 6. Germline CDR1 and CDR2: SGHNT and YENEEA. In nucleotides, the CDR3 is TGTGCCAGCAGCTTAGATAGGCTAGCGGGATGGCAGTTCTTC. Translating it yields CASSLDRLAGWQFF. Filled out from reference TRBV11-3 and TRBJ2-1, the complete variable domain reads EAGVVQSPRYKIIEKKQPVAFWCNPISGHNTLYWYLQNLGQGPELLIRYENEEAVDDSQLPKDRFSAERLKGVDSTLKIQPAELGDSAVYLCASSLDRLAGWQFFGPGTRLTVL.

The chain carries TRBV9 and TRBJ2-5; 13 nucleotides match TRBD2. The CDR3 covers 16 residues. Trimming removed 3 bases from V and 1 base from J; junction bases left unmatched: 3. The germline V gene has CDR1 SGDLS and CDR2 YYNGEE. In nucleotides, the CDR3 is TGTGCCAGCAGCGCCGGGACTAGCGGGATCCAAGAGACCCAGTACTTC. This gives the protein CASSAGTSGIQETQYF.